The text below deals with one T cell receptor beta chain. The sample comes from a study of blood T cell repertoires in COVID-19. About the study: Donors in the United States, Italy and Spain gave samples during acute or convalescent COVID-19.

Symptom resolution, clearance, or two negative PCRs marked donors in Cohort 3 as recovered. In the study's own analysis: Counts of nucleated cells, estimated from reference gene primer amplification, were obtained. Assay used: immunoSEQ multiplex PCR; TCRdb lists only in-frame clones, some missing. V and J calls and clone size are those listed in that table; D and trimming were worked out from the DNA. The repertoire holds 270,000 or so clones, with 80% to 85% as singletons. CDR1 is SGHDT, CDR2 YYEEEE, per germline. V lost 1 base to trimming and J lost 5 bases, with 16 bases between them. The CDR3 covers 16 residues.

This sequence originates from a man aged 50 or older who had recovered from COVID-19. The chain links TRBV5-6 to TRBJ2-1, with D unclear. Material: PBMCs or T cells enriched from blood (not recorded which). CDR3 bases: TGTGCCAGCAGCTTGTGGAGTGGCGCTCGGAACAATGAGCAGTTCTTC. Its protein product is CASSLWSGARNNEQFF.